These 24 T cell receptor beta chains share one sample of origin, sequenced in a study of CD8 T cells in Susac syndrome. cDNA came from about 0.46 to 1 ug RNA primed by random hexamers. TCRdb used MiXCR to reprocess the immunoSEQ multiplex PCR reads, holding one entry per CDR3 protein. The data show 150,000 to 200,000 distinct CDR3 sequences, with roughly 93% seen just once and approximately 0.14% held by the top ten. Source material: CD4+ T cells from PBMCs. These receptors came from a human donor in good health.

The rearrangement uses TRBV20-1 and TRBJ1-5; D unclear. The germline V gene encodes CDR1 DFQATT and CDR2 SNEGSKA (reference sequence). The ends were cut back, 1 base at V and 6 bases at J, with 10 bases in the middle. CDR3 size: 13 residues. CDR3 nucleotide sequence: TGCAGTGCTAGAGGCAGTTACAGTCAGCCCCAGCATTTT. Its translation: CSARGSYSQPQHF.

The rearrangement uses TRBV9 and TRBJ2-7; D unresolved. The CDR3 extends over 14 amino acids. Germline CDR1 SGDLS, CDR2 YYNGEE. The V end was cut by 1 base, the J end by 1 base, with 9 bases between. CDR3 sequence reads: CASSVSLSSYEQYF. DNA of the CDR3: TGTGCCAGCAGCGTAAGTCTGAGTTCCTACGAGCAGTACTTC.

This chain connects TRBV20-1 to TRBJ2-7; maybe TRBD1 (6 bases). The germline CDR1 and CDR2 sequences are DFQATT and SNEGSKA (reference sequence). With 5 bases removed from V and 0 bases from J, the gap between germline ends came to 17 bases. The CDR3 sequence is 15 residues long. Here the CDR3 DNA reads TGCAGTGCTGAGATGTTGGACAGAAACTCCTACGAGCAGTACTTC. It is translated as CSAEMLDRNSYEQYF.

This chain uses TRBV4-2 with TRBJ2-3, with D unclear. Germline-derived CDR1 and CDR2 are LGHNA and YNFKEQ. The germline V and J ends were trimmed by 1 base and 2 bases, with 4 bases remaining between them. The CDR3 runs 13 residues. The CDR3 DNA is TGTGCCAGCAGCCAAGTCTTCACAGATACGCAGTATTTT. The encoded protein is CASSQVFTDTQYF.

The rearrangement links TRBV7-2 to TRBJ2-1, with D tentatively TRBD1 (5 bases). With 8 bases removed from V and 0 bases from J, the gap between germline ends came to 14 bases. Germline-derived CDR1 and CDR2 are SGHTA and FQGNSA. The CDR3 has 15 residues. The CDR3 is CASGSGYSSYNEQFF. For the CDR3, the DNA is TGTGCCAGCGGTTCAGGGTATAGCTCCTACAATGAGCAGTTCTTC. The variable domain in full, completed from reference TRBV7-2 and TRBJ2-1, reads GAGVSQSPSNKVTEKGKDVELRCDPISGHTALYWYRQSLGQGLEFLIYFQGNSAPDKSGLPSDRFSAERTGGSVSTLTIQRTQQEDSAVYLCASGSGYSSYNEQFFGPGTRLTVL.

The chain recombines TRBV5-4 with TRBJ2-2; no clear D gene. Germline CDR1 is SGHNT and CDR2 is YYREEE (reference sequence). V lost 2 bases and J 0 bases, leaving 11 bases between the germline ends. The CDR3 length is 16 residues. The CDR3 sequence: CASSLLTAPNTGELFF. The CDR3 nucleotides are TGTGCCAGCAGCTTATTGACGGCCCCGAACACCGGGGAGCTGTTTTTT.

The gene calls are TRBV7-3 and TRBJ1-2; D might be TRBD1 (6 bases). The CDR3 runs to 13 residues. The V gene's germline CDR1 is SGHTA and CDR2 FQGTGA. The germline V and J ends were trimmed by 5 bases and 3 bases, with 10 bases remaining between them. The DNA of the CDR3 is TGTGCCAGCAGCCCGAAGGGGGACTATGGCTACACCTTC. This translates into CASSPKGDYGYTF.

The chain has TRBV29-1 and TRBJ2-5, with 11 positions matching TRBD2. The germline V gene encodes CDR1 SQVTM and CDR2 ANQGSEA. V lost 8 bases to trimming and J lost 3 bases; unmatched junction nucleotides: 5. The CDR3 extends over 13 amino acids. The CDR3 DNA follows: TGCAGCCTCCAGACTAGCGGGGAAGAGACCCAGTACTTC. Translation gives CSLQTSGEETQYF.

The chain employs TRBV11-2 and TRBJ1-5; a weak D match, TRBD1 (5 bases). CDR3 length equals 16 residues. V was cut by 1 base and J by 4 bases, with 14 bases left in between. Germline V lookup: CDR1 SGHAT, CDR2 FQNNGV. This CDR3 reads CASSLGAGRGNQPQHF. The CDR3, as DNA: TGTGCCAGCAGCTTAGGTGCAGGACGGGGGAATCAGCCCCAGCATTTT.

The chain uses TRBV5-4 and TRBJ2-7; tentative D call: TRBD2 (5 bases). Germline V lookup: CDR1 SGHNT, CDR2 YYREEE (reference sequence). V lost 3 bases to trimming and J lost 2 bases, with 12 bases between them. This CDR3 is 14 amino acids long. The DNA of the CDR3 is TGTGCCAGCAGCTCGTGGACGGGGACCTACGAGCAGTACTTC. It yields the protein CASSSWTGTYEQYF.

V usage is TRBV11-2 and J usage is TRBJ1-2, with D uncertain. The V and J ends lost 1 base and 3 bases respectively, with 9 bases between them. The CDR3 consists of 14 residues. Germline lookup yields CDR1 SGHAT and CDR2 FQNNGV. The CDR3 spells CASSLGRVDYGYTF. Here the CDR3 DNA reads TGTGCCAGCAGCTTAGGAAGAGTGGACTATGGCTACACCTTC. The full variable domain, its missing parts supplied by reference TRBV11-2 and TRBJ1-2, is EAGVAQSPRYKIIEKRQSVAFWCNPISGHATLYWYQQILGQGPKLLIQFQNNGVVDDSQLPKDRFSAERLKGVDSTLKIQPAKLEDSAVYLCASSLGRVDYGYTFGSGTRLTVV.

This clonotype was observed once. Here the CDR3 reads CASSIEDGYTGELFF. CDR3 nucleotides: TGTGCCAGTAGTATAGAGGACGGGTACACCGGGGAGCTGTTTTTT. V gene TRBV19 combines with J gene TRBJ2-2; D unresolved. V lost 0 bases, J lost 3 bases, and 8 bases lay in between. Germline CDR1 reads LNHDA; CDR2 reads SQIVND (reference sequence). The CDR3 is 15 amino acids. The complete variable domain, with remaining parts taken from reference TRBV19 and TRBJ2-2, reads DGGITQSPKYLFRKEGQNVTLSCEQNLNHDAMYWYRQDPGQGLRLIYYSQIVNDFQKGDIAEGYSVSREKKESFPLTVTSAQKNPTAFYLCASSIEDGYTGELFFGEGSRLTVL.

For the CDR3, the DNA is TGTGCCAGCAGTGGGACTTTGGGAGAAAAACTGTTTTTT. It is translated as CASSGTLGEKLFF. The chain couples TRBV12-3 or TRBV12-4 to TRBJ1-4; D is perhaps TRBD1 (5 bases). There are 13 residues in the CDR3. Between the trimmed V and J ends, which lost 5 bases and 8 bases, there was a span of 12 bases.

The J gene is TRBJ2-3, the V gene TRBV12-3 or TRBV12-4; the D gene is possibly TRBD2 (6 bases). Trimming took 4 bases from V and 3 from J, leaving 17 bases between them. The CDR3 contains 16 residues. The CDR3, as DNA: TGTGCCAGCAGTTATGAGCGGGCGCCTACTACAGATACGCAGTATTTT. It specifies CASSYERAPTTDTQYF.

The CDR3 nucleotides are TGTGCCAGTAGTATAGGAAACACAGAGTATCAGCCCCAGCATTTT. Translated: CASSIGNTEYQPQHF. The chain joins TRBV19 to TRBJ1-5; D gene unclear. The CDR3 extends over 15 amino acids. Germline assignment: CDR1 LNHDA and CDR2 SQIVND (reference sequence). V dropped 1 base and J dropped 5 bases, with 12 bases sitting between them.

The chain has TRBV27 and TRBJ1-2; 7 bases are shared with TRBD1. The CDR3 contains 14 residues. The V segment lost 3 bases and the J segment 4 bases; nucleotides outside the gene matches: 5. Germline values: CDR1 MNHEY, CDR2 SMNVEV (reference sequence). CDR3 region: CASSFNRGTYGYTF. The CDR3 DNA reads TGTGCCAGCAGTTTTAACAGGGGTACCTATGGCTACACCTTC.

The chain employs TRBV3-1 and TRBJ2-1, with D unclear. CDR1 LGHDT and CDR2 YNNKEL come from the germline V gene (reference sequence). This CDR3 comprises 14 residues. V was trimmed by 0 bases and J by 9 bases, leaving 12 bases between them. CDR3 nucleotide sequence: TGTGCCAGCAGCCAAGACCCTCACCCTGGTGAGCAGTTCTTC. This translates into CASSQDPHPGEQFF.

This clonotype was found a few times. The genes are TRBV7-2 and TRBJ2-7; TRBD1 matches at 8 bases. This CDR3 has 14 residues. The junction had 7 bases not matched to a gene; V was cut back by 5 bases and J by 4 bases. Germline V gene data show CDR1 as SGHTA and CDR2 as FQGNSA. The CDR3 is CASSLGTGPYEQYF. CDR3 DNA: TGTGCCAGCAGCCTGGGGACAGGACCTTACGAGCAGTACTTC. Based on the CDR3 plus reference TRBV7-2 and TRBJ2-7, the full variable domain is GAGVSQSPSNKVTEKGKDVELRCDPISGHTALYWYRQSLGQGLEFLIYFQGNSAPDKSGLPSDRFSAERTGGSVSTLTIQRTQQEDSAVYLCASSLGTGPYEQYFGPGTRLTVT.

The genes are TRBV2 and TRBJ2-3; no reliable D call. Trimming pared 7 bases from V and 3 bases from J, leaving 8 bases between. The CDR3 is 12 amino acids. Germline CDR1 SNHLY, CDR2 FYNNEI. The CDR3 DNA follows: TGTGCCAGCAAACTCTGGACAGATACGCAGTATTTT. Encoded protein: CASKLWTDTQYF.

This sequence joins TRBV25-1 and TRBJ1-4; 9 bases line up with TRBD1. The V gene end was trimmed by 3 bases and the J gene end by 8 bases; junction bases not matched to a gene: 7. CDR3 size: 15 residues. Per the germline V gene, CDR1 is MGHDK and CDR2 is SYGVNS. The DNA for the CDR3 is TGTGCCAGCAGTGATACAGGGGGCCCTCTAGAAAAACTGTTTTTT. The encoded protein is CASSDTGGPLEKLFF.

The V gene is TRBV23-1, the J gene TRBJ2-3, with 9 nucleotides matching TRBD1. TRBV23-1 falls under the ORF class, with uncertain function. The V segment lost 6 bases and the J segment 4 bases; nucleotides outside the gene matches: 5. The CDR3 is made up of 14 amino acids. Here the CDR3 DNA reads TGCGCCAGCAGATGGACAGGGGAGCCAGATACGCAGTATTTT. Translated: CASRWTGEPDTQYF.

This clonotype occurred once. The V gene is TRBV20-1, the J gene TRBJ1-6; weak D call: TRBD1 (5 bases). CDR3 size: 14 residues. In germline, CDR1 is DFQATT, CDR2 SNEGSKA (reference sequence). The V gene lost 0 bases and the J gene lost 9 bases, with 12 bases spanning the gap. The CDR3 bases are TGCAGTGCTAGAGATGGGACCGCAATTTCACCCCTCCACTTT. It yields the protein CSARDGTAISPLHF.

The chain is built from TRBV3-1 and TRBJ2-1; D gene uncertain. CDR3 length: 13 amino acids. Germline assignment: CDR1 LGHDT and CDR2 YNNKEL (reference sequence). The V end lost 1 base, the J end lost 6 bases, and 7 bases lay between the germline ends. In nucleotides, the CDR3 is TGTGCCAGCAGCCAAGGCTCGATCAATGAGCAGTTCTTC. Translated, it gives CASSQGSINEQFF.

The V call is TRBV30, the J call TRBJ1-3, with D maybe TRBD1 (5 bases). The length of the CDR3 is 13 residues. Germline lookup yields CDR1 GTSNPN and CDR2 SVGIG (reference sequence). The ends were cut back, 8 bases at V and 0 bases at J, with 11 bases in the middle. The CDR3, as DNA: TGTGCCAGATCAGGGTACTCTGGAAACACCATATATTTT. Translating it yields CARSGYSGNTIYF.